This TCR beta chain was recovered during a study of coeliac disease. The study's findings and limits: Active celiac intraepithelial and lamina propria samples had lower TRB and TRG clonality than control samples.

A few counts support this clone. What it binds is unknown. Sequenced by immunoSEQ multiplex PCR; TCRdb stores in-frame clones only, minus some. The sample consists of roughly 3,100 clones, about 65% of them appearing once. Sequencing used one aliquot of 500,000 to 550,000 cells per fraction. V dropped 3 bases and J dropped 5 bases, with 17 bases sitting between them. CDR1 and CDR2 (germline): LNHNV, YYDKDF (reference sequence). The CDR3 covers 15 residues. The chain couples TRBV15 to TRBJ2-7, with D perhaps matching TRBD2 (6 bases). The TCR sequence derives from a woman aged 35 to 49. The sequenced material came from intraepithelial lymphocytes from the gut. This chain's CDR3 is CATSSSSASYHEQYF. CDR3 nucleotides: TGTGCCACCAGCAGCTCTAGCGCCTCCTACCACGAGCAGTACTTC.